This T cell receptor beta chain is from a study of tumor-infiltrating lymphocytes in primary liver carcinoma. The wider study: Subjects presented with primary liver carcinoma managed by surgical resection. Each of the samples returned roughly 3.5 to 7.13 million productive TCRbeta reads (a yield similar across tissue types). Study-level points and caveats: Pairs of tumor regions overlapped more than tumor-adjacent and tumor-blood pairs did. Owing to bulk unsorted samples, no comparison was made between CD4+ and CD8+ repertoires.

Germline-derived CDR1 and CDR2 are SGHNT and YENEEA. The length of the CDR3 is 16 residues. A word on this clonotype: Its antigen is not known. Germline and junction disagree at one end, which may indicate a read error.

Researchers drew blood RNA from unsorted whole blood and extracted germline DNA as well. TCR beta cDNA was reverse-transcribed from approximately 0.45 ug of total RNA. The reaction used a constant-region primer and ProtoScript II reverse transcriptase. Construction of TCR beta libraries relied on three successive nested multiplex PCR rounds employing slightly modified ARM-PCR. Primers for the first two PCR rounds were TRBV1-TRBV30 forward primers and a C-beta reverse primer (10 cycles per round). TCRdb itself ran the multiplex PCR reads through MiXCR, one entry per CDR3 protein. The sample consists of nearly 200,000 distinct CDR3 sequences, about 61% of them appearing once.

Sequenced: peripheral blood. The chain recombines TRBV11-3 with TRBJ2-2; perhaps D is TRBD1 or TRBD2 (5 bases each). This TCR was sampled from a woman aged 55 to 70 with primary liver carcinoma and hepatitis B virus infection. Here the CDR3 DNA reads TGTGCCAGCAGCTTAGGAGGGGTTGCGGACACAGGGGAGCTGTTTTTT. It is translated as CASSLGGVADTGELFF.